The TCR beta chain under discussion was sequenced for a study of T cell responses to AZD1222 COVID-19 vaccine (dated by TCRdb to the early 2020s). For the study in its entirety: AZD1222 recipients with second doses at about 4 weeks or about 12 weeks were pooled, because spike-specific TCR depth and breadth did not differ between schedules. A total of approximately 230 trial participants underwent TCR sequencing, of whom 207 received two doses of AZD1222 and about 25 received two doses of the MenACWY control vaccine. Trial participants were enrolled by age into subgroups of 18-55, 56-69 and 70-plus years, and roughly 160, 29 and 62 TCR-sequenced participants, respectively, were included in these subgroups.

The research as a whole found: The vaccine-associated CD4 TCRs covered the entire spike protein, and the dominant responses fell in regions 160-218 and 743-854. Reportedly, close to half of the unique spike-specific TCRs recognized epitopes lying outside the regions that are mutated in the B.1.351 and B.1.1.7 variants. In the small 56-69-year group, the increase in depth fell short of significance, most likely because of low power. Because no day 14 peak-response samples were available, the repertoires could be characterized only after the peak T cell response. Participants were mostly white British and included more females than males, and it was suggested by the authors that clonal diversity may have been underestimated. Only five or six AZD1222 recipients were SARS-CoV-2 seropositive at baseline, limiting conclusions about previously exposed vaccinees. Spike-specific TCR breadth and depth rose significantly after two AZD1222 doses compared with day 0 and with MenACWY recipients.

The CDR3 regions of human TCRbeta chains were analyzed by immunosequencing. Concerning the study's data processing: Repertoire TCRs were matched against a reference library of SARS-CoV-2-specific TCRs generated with the MIRA antigen-specificity platform. Breadth was defined as the fraction of unique TCRs that were SARS-CoV-2-associated, and depth was defined as the fraction of total T cells that were SARS-CoV-2-associated. Using the MIRA data, each spike-specific TCR was assigned both to the spike region to which the TCR was reactive and to a CD4 or CD8 class. Log10-transformed breadth and depth values were compared by one-way ANOVA with Sidak's multiple comparisons tests. TCRdb limited this immuneACCESS table to in-frame rearrangements with V and J called. A share of clones is missing; checked studies link under half to unresolved V genes, and the rest is unexplained. V and J calls and clone size are as listed in that table; D and trimming were resolved from the DNA. This sample holds more than 95,000 clones; roughly 90% were observed only once. The top ten constitute just under 7.5% of the sample.

A remark on this clone: This receptor's antigen is unknown. Per-nucleotide qualities are absent, and no much larger clonotype sits a single base away.

V drops 4 bases and J drops 1 base, leaving 14 bases in between. Sequences SGDLS (CDR1) and YYNGEE (CDR2) are obtained from the germline V gene. The CDR3 numbers 15 residues from cysteine through phenylalanine. Of all the DNA, just the CDR3 is kept, 45 bases in frame from base 1. Per the publication, the time point label means: baseline before first vaccination. The vaccinee samples were drawn from two UK trials, COV001 and COV002, one of which was a single-blind randomized controlled phase 2/3 trial testing AZD1222 (ChAdOx1 nCoV-19) in healthy adults. Trial participant PBMC samples were collected at day 0 and day 28 after the second dose for TCRbeta chain sequencing.

This sample comprised peripheral blood, obtained on day 0 of AZD1222 vaccination. The TCR comes from an adult in good health. The sequence is built from TRBV9 and TRBJ1-2; the D region possibly corresponds to TRBD1 (5 bases align). At the DNA level, the sequence is TGTGCCAGCAGCACCCAAGCAGGGCATAACTATGGCTACACCTTC. This encodes CASSTQAGHNYGYTF.